The entry below describes one T cell receptor beta chain. Its specificity is not known. A junction boundary mismatches the germline segment, possibly from a read error. This entry belongs to a study of cytomegalovirus exposure and HLA in healthy donors. Study information: An earlier analysis found fewer than 140 million unique TCR beta sequences from around 180 million T cells. Overall study results and limits: A previous analysis found most TCR beta V segments productive roughly 87% or roughly 30% of the time.

The CDR3 extends over 14 amino acids. Germline loops: CDR1 MDHEN, CDR2 SYDVKM. The PCR used 60 Vbeta and 13 Jbeta primers. Clones were read by immunoSEQ multiplex PCR, and TCRdb kept only the in-frame ones, dropping some. This table holds some 150,000 clones, 70% to 85% found once. This chain joins TRBV28 and TRBJ1-5; 8 bases line up with TRBD1. The receptor comes from a man between 40 and 49 years old in good health and CMV-seronegative. What was sequenced was PBMCs. The CDR3 loop is CASSPDRANRPQHF. For the CDR3, the DNA is TGTGCCAGCAGTCCGGACAGGGCCAATCGGCCCCAGCATTTT.